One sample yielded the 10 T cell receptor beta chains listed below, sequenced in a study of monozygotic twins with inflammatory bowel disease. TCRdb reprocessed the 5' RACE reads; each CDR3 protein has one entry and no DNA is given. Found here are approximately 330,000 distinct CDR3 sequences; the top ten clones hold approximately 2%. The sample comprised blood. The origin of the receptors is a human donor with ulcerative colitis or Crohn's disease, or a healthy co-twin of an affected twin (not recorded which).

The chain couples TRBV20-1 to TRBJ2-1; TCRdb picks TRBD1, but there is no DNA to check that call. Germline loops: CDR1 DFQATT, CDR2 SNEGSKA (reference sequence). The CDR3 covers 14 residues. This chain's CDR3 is CSARRGQAVLEQFF.

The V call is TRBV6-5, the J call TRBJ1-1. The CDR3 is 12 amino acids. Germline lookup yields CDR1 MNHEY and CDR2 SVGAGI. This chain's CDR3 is CASSYPITEAFF.

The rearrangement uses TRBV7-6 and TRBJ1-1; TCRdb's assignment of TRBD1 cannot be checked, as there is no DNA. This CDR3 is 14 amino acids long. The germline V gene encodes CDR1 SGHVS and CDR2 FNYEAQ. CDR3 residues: CASSSRGESTEAFF.

CDR3 amino acids: CASSFFAGGIYEQYF. The chain combines TRBV7-3 with TRBJ2-7; TCRdb's D gene call, TRBD2, goes unchecked for lack of DNA. The CDR3 runs to 15 residues. Germline V CDR1 and CDR2: SGHTA, FQGTGA.

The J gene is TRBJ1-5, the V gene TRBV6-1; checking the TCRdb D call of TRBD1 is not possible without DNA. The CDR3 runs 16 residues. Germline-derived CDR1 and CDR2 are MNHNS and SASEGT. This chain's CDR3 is CASRRGDEYSNQPQHF.

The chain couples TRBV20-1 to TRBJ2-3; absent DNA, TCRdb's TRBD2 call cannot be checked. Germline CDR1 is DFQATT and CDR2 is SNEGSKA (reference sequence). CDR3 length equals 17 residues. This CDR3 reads CSARRSGTTPSTDTQYF.

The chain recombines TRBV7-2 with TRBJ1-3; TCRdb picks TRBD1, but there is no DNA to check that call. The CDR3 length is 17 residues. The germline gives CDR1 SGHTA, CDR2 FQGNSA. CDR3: CASSPGTGARSGNTIYF.

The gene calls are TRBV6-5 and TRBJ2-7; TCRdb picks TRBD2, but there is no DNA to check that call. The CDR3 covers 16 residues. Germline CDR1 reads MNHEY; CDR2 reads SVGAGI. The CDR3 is CASSYSRSGGAYEQYF.

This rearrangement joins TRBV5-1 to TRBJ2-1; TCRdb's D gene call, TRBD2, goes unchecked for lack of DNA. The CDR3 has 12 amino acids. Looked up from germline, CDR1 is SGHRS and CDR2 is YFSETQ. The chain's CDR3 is CASSYGGDEQFF.

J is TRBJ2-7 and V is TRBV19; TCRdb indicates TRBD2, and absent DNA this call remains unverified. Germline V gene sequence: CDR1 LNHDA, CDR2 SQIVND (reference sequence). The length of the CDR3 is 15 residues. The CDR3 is CASSPSERANYEQYF.